This entry concerns a single T cell receptor beta chain. These data are taken from a study of blood T cell repertoires in COVID-19. At the level of the study: Italy, Spain and the United States were the sources of the convalescent and acute COVID-19 samples.

As processed by the authors: Estimation of nucleated cell counts relied on the amplification of reference gene primers. The method was immunoSEQ multiplex PCR; TCRdb's version includes in-frame clones alone and lacks a portion of them. The D gene and trimming were derived from the DNA, and the V and J assignments and clone size from that table. The sample includes more than 200,000 clones, 88% of them seen just once. This CDR3 spans 15 amino acids. CDR1 and CDR2 from the germline V gene are LGHDT and YNNKEL (reference sequence). V was clipped by 4 bases and J by 1 base, with 13 bases between them. The clonotype comes from an older man with acute or convalescent COVID-19. The rearrangement joins TRBV3-1 (or the pseudogene TRBV3-2) to TRBJ1-1; TRBD1 might be the D (6 bases). Sequenced input: peripheral blood. The CDR3 sequence: CASSLDTGKNTEAFF. The CDR3 DNA reads TGTGCCAGCAGCCTAGATACAGGGAAGAACACTGAAGCTTTCTTT.